This T cell receptor (beta chain) derives from a study of T-cell memory formation after mild COVID-19. The germline CDR1 and CDR2 sequences are SGHRS and YFSETQ. The CDR3 has 15 amino acids. The V end lost 3 bases, the J end lost 2 bases, and 14 bases lay between the germline ends. TCRdb fed the 5' RACE reads into MiXCR, producing one record per CDR3 protein. There are 150,000 to 200,000 distinct CDR3 sequences in the sample; 16% occur only once, and about 2.1% lies in the top ten. This clonotype occurred many times. Material: PBMCs or a T cell subset sorted from them (not recorded which). The genes are TRBV5-1 and TRBJ2-5, with a tentative D call TRBD1 (6 bases). The clonotype comes from an adult woman who had mild COVID-19 (a few samples of this study predate the infection). Cell type and time point are not known. The CDR3 here is CASSSLRQAQETQYF. The CDR3 DNA sequence: TGCGCCAGCAGCTCACTCAGACAGGCGCAAGAGACCCAGTACTTC.